This entry lists 26 T cell receptor beta chains sequenced from one sample in a study of T cells in Graves' hyperthyroidism and ophthalmopathy. Regions amplified from RNA transcripts were the TCR beta CDR3 regions. First-round RT-PCR with HTBI primers amplified the TCR CDR3 region. From the multiplex PCR reads, TCRdb called clonotypes with MiXCR, one entry per CDR3 protein. The sample comprises about 400,000 distinct CDR3 sequences, 11% to 15% of which are singletons, and around 28% rests with the top ten. The source material was blood. The receptor source for this set is a man in his fifties or sixties with Graves' ophthalmopathy.

This clonotype was observed at least ten times. The chain recombines TRBV28 with TRBJ2-7; D tentatively reads TRBD1 or TRBD2 (5 bases each). Trimming removed 10 bases at V and 2 bases at J, with 15 bases between. This CDR3 is built from 13 residues. Looked up from germline, CDR1 is MDHEN and CDR2 is SYDVKM. CDR3 in DNA: TGTGCCACCCTAGGTCAGGGACCCTACGAGCAGTACTTC. This sequence encodes CATLGQGPYEQYF.

This clonotype was found many times. The genes are TRBV29-1 and TRBJ2-5; no reliable D call. The CDR3 is 13 amino acids. The V end lost 6 bases, the J end lost 1 base, and 12 bases lay between the germline ends. CDR1 is SQVTM and CDR2 is ANQGSEA in the germline V gene. CDR3 nucleotide sequence: TGCAGCGTCGCACGGCAGGTCCAAGAGACCCAGTACTTC. It codes for CSVARQVQETQYF.

This clonotype was observed at least ten times. The CDR3 DNA sequence: TGCAGTGCTAGACTTACTAGCGGGAGGGGTGGCGAGCAGTACTTC. Residues: CSARLTSGRGGEQYF. This chain uses TRBV20-1 with TRBJ2-7; 13 bases agree with TRBD2. The trim removed 2 bases at V and 6 bases at J, leaving 7 bases unmatched. CDR1 is DFQATT and CDR2 is SNEGSKA in the germline V gene (reference sequence). The CDR3 consists of 15 residues.

The chain combines TRBV5-1 with TRBJ2-1; TRBD2 matches 7 bases. V was pared by 4 bases and J by 7 bases, with 11 bases of the junction left unmatched. The CDR3 extends over 15 amino acids. Looked up from germline, CDR1 is SGHRS and CDR2 is YFSETQ. The CDR3 loop is CASSGTRFGGNEQFF. The CDR3 DNA sequence: TGCGCCAGCAGCGGAACGCGGTTCGGGGGGAATGAGCAGTTCTTC.

The gene calls are TRBV18 and TRBJ2-1; 7 bases line up with TRBD1. Germline V gene lookup returns CDR1 KGHSH and CDR2 LQKENI. The CDR3 totals 15 residues. V lost 0 bases, J lost 7 bases, and 6 bases stayed unmatched. The CDR3 coding sequence is TGTGCCAGCTCACCACCGGCGGACAGGCCTAATGAGCAGTTCTTC. Amino acid sequence: CASSPPADRPNEQFF.

This clonotype has ten or more counts. The CDR3 loop is CASSTTMGGVQPQHF. The CDR3, as DNA: TGTGCCAGCAGTACGACGATGGGGGGGGTTCAGCCCCAGCATTTT. The V and J genes are TRBV28 and TRBJ1-5; a possible D gene is TRBD1 (5 bases). Looked up from germline, CDR1 is MDHEN and CDR2 is SYDVKM. Trimming took 5 bases from V and 6 from J, leaving 17 bases between them. The CDR3 spans 15 residues.

This clonotype was picked up many times. The rearrangement links TRBV2 to TRBJ2-5, with TRBD1 matching over 8 bases. V gave up 10 bases and J gave up 9 bases; unmatched junction bases: 16. This CDR3 is built from 14 residues. Per germline, CDR1 SNHLY and CDR2 FYNNEI. CDR3 nucleotides: TGTGCCACCTCACAGGGGGGCCCGACAAGTCCCCAGTACTTC. The encoded protein is CATSQGGPTSPQYF.

The rearrangement uses TRBV10-3 and TRBJ2-2; D remains unclear. Trimming shortened V by 4 bases and J by 5 bases, and 11 bases separated the two germline ends. Germline lookup yields CDR1 ENHRY and CDR2 SYGVKD. The CDR3 consists of 14 residues. The CDR3 loop reads CAISGSLGTGELFF. The CDR3 DNA reads TGTGCCATCAGTGGCAGCCTGGGGACCGGGGAGCTGTTTTTT.

Here the CDR3 reads CASSQGGQNNQPQHF. As DNA, the CDR3 is TGTGCCAGCAGCCAAGGGGGACAGAACAATCAGCCCCAGCATTTT. V is TRBV4-2 and J is TRBJ1-5, with 7 bases matching TRBD1. The CDR3 spans 15 residues. Per germline, CDR1 LGHNA and CDR2 YNFKEQ. J was trimmed by 3 bases and V by 1 base; bases with no gene match: 3.

This clonotype was seen at least ten times. The chain carries TRBV30 and TRBJ2-3; a weak D match, TRBD1 (6 bases). In germline, CDR1 is GTSNPN, CDR2 SVGIG (reference sequence). The CDR3 covers 13 residues. Trimming removed 2 bases at V and 3 bases at J, with 9 bases between. This CDR3 is CAWSHGTTDTQYF. CDR3 DNA sequence: TGTGCCTGGAGTCACGGGACAACAGATACGCAGTATTTT. The variable domain in full, with the rest retrieved from reference TRBV30 and TRBJ2-3, is SQTIHQWPATLVQPVGSPLSLECTVEGTSNPNLYWYRQAAGRGLQLLFYSVGIGQISSEVPQNLSASRPQDRQFILSSKKLLLSDSGFYLCAWSHGTTDTQYFGPGTRLTVL.

This clonotype was detected a few times. This chain links TRBV7-6 with TRBJ2-5; D gene ambiguous. The germline V gene encodes CDR1 SGHVS and CDR2 FNYEAQ. Trimming removed 1 base at V and 4 bases at J, with 13 bases between. The CDR3 consists of 15 residues. CDR3 DNA sequence: TGTGCCAGCAGCTTAGTATTTGGGGTCCGAGAGACCCAGTACTTC. Translated, it gives CASSLVFGVRETQYF. The complete variable domain, with remaining parts taken from reference TRBV7-6 and TRBJ2-5, reads GAGVSQSPRYKVTKRGQDVALRCDPISGHVSLYWYRQALGQGPEFLTYFNYEAQQDKSGLPNDRFSAERPEGSISTLTIQRTEQRDSAMYRCASSLVFGVRETQYFGPGTRLLVL.

The J gene is TRBJ2-3, the V gene TRBV7-2, with 9 bases aligning to TRBD1. CDR3 length equals 16 residues. Germline V gives CDR1 SGHTA, CDR2 FQGNSA. The J segment lost 4 bases and the V segment lost 5 bases, leaving 10 bases of the junction unmatched. The CDR3 protein is CASSPWTGDRPDTQYF. DNA for the CDR3: TGTGCCAGCAGCCCCTGGACAGGGGACCGGCCAGATACGCAGTATTTT.

This clonotype was counted ten times or more. The chain has TRBV3-1 and TRBJ1-1; D call uncertain. The CDR3 runs to 12 residues. In germline, CDR1 is LGHDT, CDR2 YNNKEL (reference sequence). Trimming removed 0 bases at V and 6 bases at J, with 5 bases between. CDR3 nucleotides: TGTGCCAGCAGCCAAGATTGGGCTGAAGCTTTCTTT. Translated: CASSQDWAEAFF.

This clonotype was counted many times. This chain links TRBV7-8 with TRBJ1-6, with TRBD1 identical over 12 bases. With 3 bases clipped from V and 10 bases from J, the junction kept 4 bases outside the gene matches. The CDR3 runs to 15 residues. Germline values: CDR1 SGHVS, CDR2 FQNEAQ. CDR3 amino acids: CASSLGQGARSPLHF. The CDR3 DNA reads as TGTGCCAGCAGCTTGGGACAGGGGGCTAGGTCACCCCTCCACTTT.

The rearrangement links TRBV19 to TRBJ2-5; the D is unclear. CDR1 is LNHDA and CDR2 is SQIVND in the germline V gene (reference sequence). The CDR3 contains 14 residues. V lost 0 bases to trimming and J lost 4 bases, with 9 bases between them. Written as DNA, the CDR3 is TGTGCCAGTAGTATAGAGCCTTCGGGAGAGACCCAGTACTTC. Protein sequence: CASSIEPSGETQYF. Looking up the rest from reference TRBV19 and TRBJ2-5 gives the full variable domain: DGGITQSPKYLFRKEGQNVTLSCEQNLNHDAMYWYRQDPGQGLRLIYYSQIVNDFQKGDIAEGYSVSREKKESFPLTVTSAQKNPTAFYLCASSIEPSGETQYFGPGTRLLVL.

This chain joins TRBV6-6 and TRBJ1-2; D is possibly TRBD1 (5 bases). CDR1 and CDR2 (germline): MNHNY, SVGAGI (reference sequence). This CDR3 has 16 amino acids. Between the trimmed V and J ends, which lost 0 bases and 7 bases, there was a span of 18 bases. The DNA for the CDR3 is TGTGCCAGCAGTTACTCGAGCCAGGGAGTTAATGTTGGCTACACCTTC. This gives the protein CASSYSSQGVNVGYTF.

In this sample, this clonotype turned up many times. V usage is TRBV28 and J usage is TRBJ1-1; D remains ambiguous. V was cut by 5 bases and J by 0 bases, with 7 bases left in between. The CDR3 loop spans 13 amino acids. Germline lookup yields CDR1 MDHEN and CDR2 SYDVKM. The DNA for the CDR3 is TGTGCCAGCAGTCGGCCCATGAACACTGAAGCTTTCTTT. Translated: CASSRPMNTEAFF.

This clonotype was observed many times. The chain employs TRBV19 and TRBJ2-2; D call uncertain. Looked up from germline, CDR1 is LNHDA and CDR2 is SQIVND (reference sequence). CDR3 length equals 15 residues. Trimming removed 4 bases from V and 0 bases from J, with 9 bases in between. The CDR3 sequence is CASSRVEANTGELFF. In nucleotides, the CDR3 is TGTGCCAGTAGTAGAGTTGAAGCGAACACCGGGGAGCTGTTTTTT.

This clonotype was detected many times. V usage is TRBV5-1 and J usage is TRBJ2-1; TRBD2 agrees at 7 bases. The CDR3 spans 15 residues. Germline CDR1 and CDR2: SGHRS and YFSETQ. The junction had 6 bases not matched to a gene; V was cut back by 0 bases and J by 6 bases. As DNA, the CDR3 is TGCGCCAGCAGCTTGGGTGGCGGGAGTAGCAATGAGCAGTTCTTC. Translation: CASSLGGGSSNEQFF.

The chain links TRBV10-3 to TRBJ2-2; no clear D gene. The CDR3 spans 13 residues. CDR1 is ENHRY and CDR2 is SYGVKD in the germline V gene. The ends were cut back, 6 bases at V and 1 base at J, with 6 bases in the middle. The DNA for the CDR3 is TGTGCCATCAGCCCACAGAACACCGGGGAGCTGTTTTTT. Residues: CAISPQNTGELFF.

Many counts were recorded for this clonotype. The V gene is TRBV11-2, the J gene TRBJ1-1; tentative D call: TRBD1 (5 bases). V was clipped by 2 bases and J by 0 bases, with 10 bases between them. CDR3 size: 15 residues. The germline V gene encodes CDR1 SGHAT and CDR2 FQNNGV. CDR3: CASSLFMGVNTEAFF. CDR3 DNA sequence: TGTGCCAGCAGCTTATTTATGGGGGTGAACACTGAAGCTTTCTTT.

This clonotype showed up just a few times. The gene calls are TRBV6-1 and TRBJ1-1; no firm D call. V lost 5 bases and J 1 base, leaving 11 bases between the germline ends. Germline CDR1 and CDR2: MNHNS and SASEGT. The CDR3 totals 14 residues. CDR3 region: CASSKGFSNTEAFF. Written as DNA, the CDR3 is TGTGCCAGCAGTAAGGGATTTTCGAACACTGAAGCTTTCTTT.

This clonotype was seen a few times. The CDR3: CSASQGYGYTF. CDR3 coding DNA: TGCAGCGCATCACAGGGGTATGGCTACACCTTC. This chain joins TRBV29-1 and TRBJ1-2; TRBD1 aligns across 7 bases. Germline CDR1 SQVTM, CDR2 ANQGSEA. The CDR3 is 11 residues long. The J segment lost 5 bases and the V segment lost 7 bases, leaving 4 bases of the junction unmatched. Filled out from reference TRBV29-1 and TRBJ1-2, the complete variable domain reads SAVISQKPSRDICQRGTSLTIQCQVDSQVTMMFWYRQQPGQSLTLIATANQGSEATYESGFVIDKFPISRPNLTFSTLTVSNMSPEDSSIYLCSASQGYGYTFGSGTRLTVV.

Worth noting for this clonotype: A much more abundant neighbour one base away suggests this may be a read error. V gene TRBV9 combines with J gene TRBJ2-3; 13 bases map to TRBD2. Germline V gene lookup returns CDR1 SGDLS and CDR2 YYNGEE. V was pared by 4 bases and J by 4 bases, with 3 bases of the junction left unmatched. This CDR3 spans 15 amino acids. In nucleotides, the CDR3 is TGTGCCAGCAGCACTAGCGGGAGGGCCCCAGATACGCAGTATTTT. Its protein product is CASSTSGRAPDTQYF.

This clonotype was observed at least ten times. The genes are TRBV11-3 and TRBJ2-3; D gene unclear. The length of the CDR3 is 15 residues. The germline gives CDR1 SGHNT, CDR2 YENEEA. V was trimmed by 5 bases and J by 0 bases, leaving 12 bases between them. CDR3 coding DNA: TGTGCCAGCAGCCACTCGCAGACTAGCACAGATACGCAGTATTTT. This encodes CASSHSQTSTDTQYF.

This rearrangement joins TRBV19 to TRBJ2-3; D is perhaps TRBD1 or TRBD2 (5 bases each). V gave up 0 bases and J gave up 1 base, with 17 bases separating them. Germline values: CDR1 LNHDA, CDR2 SQIVND (reference sequence). This CDR3 is built from 18 residues. The CDR3 loop is CASSIDRDGRRGTDTQYF. CDR3 nucleotide sequence: TGTGCCAGTAGTATAGATAGGGACGGCAGGAGAGGCACAGATACGCAGTATTTT.